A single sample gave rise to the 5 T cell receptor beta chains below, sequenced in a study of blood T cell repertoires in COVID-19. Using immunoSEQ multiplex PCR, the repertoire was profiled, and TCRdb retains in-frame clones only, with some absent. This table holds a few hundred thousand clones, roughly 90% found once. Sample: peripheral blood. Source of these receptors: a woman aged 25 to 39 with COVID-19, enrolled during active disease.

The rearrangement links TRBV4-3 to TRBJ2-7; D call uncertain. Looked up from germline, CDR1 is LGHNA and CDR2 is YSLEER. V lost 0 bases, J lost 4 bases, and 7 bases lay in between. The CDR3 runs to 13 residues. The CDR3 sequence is CASSQDPRYEQYF. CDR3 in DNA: TGCGCCAGCAGCCAAGACCCGAGGTACGAGCAGTACTTC.

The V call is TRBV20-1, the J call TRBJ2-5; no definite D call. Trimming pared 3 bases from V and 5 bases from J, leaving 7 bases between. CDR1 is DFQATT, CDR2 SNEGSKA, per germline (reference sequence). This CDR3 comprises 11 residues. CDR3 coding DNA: TGCAGTGCTAGTAACGAGGAGACCCAGTACTTC. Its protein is CSASNEETQYF.

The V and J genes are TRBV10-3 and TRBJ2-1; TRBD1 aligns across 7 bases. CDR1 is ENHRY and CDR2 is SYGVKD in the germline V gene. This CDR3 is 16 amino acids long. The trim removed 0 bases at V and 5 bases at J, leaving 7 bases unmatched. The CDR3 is CAISESTGPGNNEQFF. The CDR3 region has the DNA TGTGCCATCAGTGAGTCGACAGGGCCTGGAAACAATGAGCAGTTCTTC.

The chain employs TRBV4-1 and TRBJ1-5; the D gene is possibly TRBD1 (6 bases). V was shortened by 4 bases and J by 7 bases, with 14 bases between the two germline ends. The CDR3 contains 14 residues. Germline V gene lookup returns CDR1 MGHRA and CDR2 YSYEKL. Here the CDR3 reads CASSPQQGTQPQHF. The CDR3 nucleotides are TGCGCCAGCAGCCCTCAACAGGGAACCCAGCCCCAGCATTTT.

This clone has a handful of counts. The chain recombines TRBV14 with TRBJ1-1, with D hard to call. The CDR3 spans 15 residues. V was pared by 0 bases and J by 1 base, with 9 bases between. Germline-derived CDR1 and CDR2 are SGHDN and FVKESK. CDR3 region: CASSQENRANTEAFF. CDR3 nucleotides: TGTGCCAGCAGCCAAGAAAACAGAGCGAACACTGAAGCTTTCTTT.